This is a list of T cell receptor beta chains from one sample in a study of regulatory T cells in long-lasting Graves disease. TCRdb re-called the multiplex PCR reads through MiXCR, storing one row per CDR3 protein. Seen here are 620,000 or so distinct CDR3 sequences, 15% to 20% observed once, and the top ten hold approximately 20%. This sample was shared with a second study, whose subject was T cells in Graves' hyperthyroidism and ophthalmopathy.

The sample in question was peripheral blood mononuclear cells (PBMCs), obtained at new diagnosis, from a patient treated with antithyroid drugs. These receptors were obtained from a woman in her twenties or thirties with Graves disease. CDR3s leave out the opening cysteine and the closing phenylalanine or tryptophan.

len: 14; j_gene: TRBJ2-7; v_gene: TRBV27; CDR3aa: ASSSAGQGNYYEQY
len: 12; j_gene: TRBJ2-7; v_gene: TRBV28; CDR3aa: ASRGAGTFYEQY
len: 13; j_gene: TRBJ2-7; v_gene: TRBV9; CDR3aa: ASSVAWEGIYEQY
len: 10; j_gene: TRBJ1-2; v_gene: TRBV6-1; CDR3aa: ASSRGAFSYT
len: 20; j_gene: TRBJ1-3; v_gene: TRBV28; CDR3aa: ASSFLWDRGTLRGPEGNTIY
len: 13; j_gene: TRBJ2-7; v_gene: TRBV15; CDR3aa: ATSRVVEGGDEQY
len: 10; j_gene: TRBJ1-2; v_gene: TRBV20-1; CDR3aa: SASSSDYGYT
len: 12; j_gene: TRBJ1-2; v_gene: TRBV2; CDR3aa: ASSVLSGTGGYT
len: 13; j_gene: TRBJ2-2; v_gene: TRBV28; CDR3aa: ASSFWSANTGELF
len: 18; j_gene: TRBJ2-6; v_gene: TRBV7-3; CDR3aa: ASSLWAPGQGVSGANVLT
len: 13; j_gene: TRBJ2-2; v_gene: TRBV11-3; CDR3aa: ASSQGRAATGELF
len: 11; j_gene: TRBJ1-1; v_gene: TRBV19; CDR3aa: ASQDRGMTEAF
len: 14; j_gene: TRBJ2-2; v_gene: TRBV7-3; CDR3aa: ASSSQSEINTGELF
len: 14; j_gene: TRBJ2-5; v_gene: TRBV7-9; CDR3aa: ASSLGAETLQETQY
len: 13; j_gene: TRBJ1-2; v_gene: TRBV28; CDR3aa: ASSLYFGTGAYGD
len: 15; j_gene: TRBJ2-3; v_gene: TRBV2; CDR3aa: ASSPRDRPHPTDTQY
len: 14; j_gene: TRBJ1-1; v_gene: TRBV6-5; CDR3aa: ASSYTLHWTKSEAF
len: 13; j_gene: TRBJ2-6; v_gene: TRBV20-1; CDR3aa: SARTGSSGANVLT
len: 13; j_gene: TRBJ2-1; v_gene: TRBV6-8; CDR3aa: ASSYEGNTYNEQF
len: 11; j_gene: TRBJ1-6; v_gene: TRBV2; CDR3aa: ASKEVSSSPLH
len: 15; j_gene: TRBJ1-1; v_gene: TRBV6-2/TRBV6-3; CDR3aa: ASSYGGAGRMNTEAF
len: 12; j_gene: TRBJ1-5; v_gene: TRBV2; CDR3aa: ASTDRSPNQPQH
len: 11; j_gene: TRBJ2-7; v_gene: TRBV4-1; CDR3aa: ASSLDWGYEQY
len: 14; j_gene: TRBJ2-3; v_gene: TRBV10-3; CDR3aa: AISLTGQSSTDTQY
len: 13; j_gene: TRBJ2-1; v_gene: TRBV15; CDR3aa: ATSNTGTPLGEQF
len: 13; j_gene: TRBJ2-5; v_gene: TRBV28; CDR3aa: ASSHLQRNQETQY
len: 10; j_gene: TRBJ2-1; v_gene: TRBV7-2; CDR3aa: ASRGAGNEQF
len: 12; j_gene: TRBJ2-1; v_gene: TRBV6-2/TRBV6-3; CDR3aa: ASSRAGEINEQF
len: 14; j_gene: TRBJ2-2; v_gene: TRBV12-5; CDR3aa: ASGSWDGPNTGELF
len: 11; j_gene: TRBJ1-2; v_gene: TRBV7-8; CDR3aa: ASSLGTVGGYT
len: 13; j_gene: TRBJ1-4; v_gene: TRBV6-2/TRBV6-3; CDR3aa: ASSYSGQAREKLF
len: 11; j_gene: TRBJ1-1; v_gene: TRBV30; CDR3aa: AWNRAMNTEAF
len: 12; j_gene: TRBJ2-7; v_gene: TRBV20-1; CDR3aa: SARAPPGTYEQY
len: 17; j_gene: TRBJ1-5; v_gene: TRBV12-3/TRBV12-4; CDR3aa: ASSLRGRGLRWGNQPQH
len: 11; j_gene: TRBJ2-7; v_gene: TRBV20-1; CDR3aa: SASTSALYEQY
len: 13; j_gene: TRBJ2-7; v_gene: TRBV2; CDR3aa: ASSHLGQEGYEQY
len: 12; j_gene: TRBJ2-7; v_gene: TRBV7-2; CDR3aa: ASSLVVSSYEQY
len: 12; j_gene: TRBJ2-1; v_gene: TRBV20-1; CDR3aa: SASVLAGYNEQF
len: 9; j_gene: TRBJ1-3; v_gene: TRBV20-1; CDR3aa: SARPRNTIY
len: 12; j_gene: TRBJ2-1; v_gene: TRBV30; CDR3aa: AWSEGGKANEQF
len: 13; j_gene: TRBJ2-1; v_gene: TRBV5-1; CDR3aa: ASSSSGREYNEQF